This TCR beta chain stems from a study of shared clonotypes between healthy human individuals. Points from the study as a whole: Though the depth was large, rarefaction showed that sorted-subset sequencing was incomplete.

Naive-designated CD8 cells lacked CD45RO, were positively enriched for CCR7, and omitted terminally differentiated effector memory CD45RA+ cells. Worth noting for this clone: Its specificity is unknown.

Clones were sequenced by immunoSEQ multiplex PCR, and TCRdb holds only the in-frame ones, with some missing. Among millions of clones listed, 85% to 95% were seen once. This clonotype originated in a young man in good health. Some clones in this sample may be carry-over from other donors' samples. The sample consisted of naive CD8+ T cells from PBMCs.

The CDR3 DNA is TGTGCCAGCAGCTTAGGAGTTACTTCTGGAGAGACCCAGTACTTC. This sequence encodes CASSLGVTSGETQYF. The rearrangement joins TRBV7-9 to TRBJ2-5; D gene unclear. Germline values: CDR1 SEHNR, CDR2 FQNEAQ (reference sequence). Trimming shortened V by 1 base and J by 4 bases, and 13 bases separated the two germline ends. The CDR3 runs to 15 residues. The whole variable domain, filled in from reference TRBV7-9 and TRBJ2-5, reads DTGVSQNPRHKITKRGQNVTFRCDPISEHNRLYWYRQTLGQGPEFLTYFQNEAQLEKSRLLSDRFSAERPKGSFSTLEIQRTEQGDSAMYLCASSLGVTSGETQYFGPGTRLLVL.